One sample yielded the 4 T cell receptor beta chains listed below, sequenced in a study of graft-versus-host responses after intestinal transplantation. Only in-frame clones appear in the TCRdb table, and some are missing; sequencing was by immunoSEQ multiplex PCR. The sample carries about 99,000 clones, under 95% recorded once. No antigen has been identified for these receptors. Sample: unstimulated CD8+ T cells sorted from spleen or lymph node cells, taken before intestinal transplant. These receptors all stem from a human donor who received an intestinal transplant.

This chain connects TRBV7-8 to TRBJ2-4; D remains unclear. The CDR3 sequence is 13 residues long. The germline V gene has CDR1 SGHVS and CDR2 FQNEAQ. Trimming shortened V by 5 bases and J by 8 bases, and 13 bases separated the two germline ends. This CDR3 reads CASSQTDDDIQYF. In DNA, the CDR3 is TGTGCCAGCAGCCAGACGGACGATGACATTCAGTACTTC. Full variable domain (rest looked up from reference TRBV7-8 and TRBJ2-4): GAGVSQSPRYKVAKRGQDVALRCDPISGHVSLFWYQQALGQGPEFLTYFQNEAQLDKSGLPSDRFFAERPEGSVSTLKIQRTQQEDSAVYLCASSQTDDDIQYFGAGTRLSVL.

The chain links TRBV5-5 to TRBJ2-7, with no clear D. Germline V gene lookup returns CDR1 SGHKS and CDR2 YYEKEE (reference sequence). The CDR3 length is 12 residues. V gave up 4 bases and J gave up 4 bases, with 9 bases separating them. DNA of the CDR3: TGTGCCAGCAGCCCCCGTGGGTACGAGCAGTACTTC. Amino acids: CASSPRGYEQYF.

V usage is TRBV6-1 and J usage is TRBJ2-3; the D is unclear. V lost 10 bases and J 1 base, leaving 9 bases between the germline ends. The CDR3 spans 12 residues. Germline CDR1 is MNHNS and CDR2 is SASEGT. CDR3 sequence reads: CATADGTDTQYF. CDR3 bases: TGTGCCACCGCTGACGGCACAGATACGCAGTATTTT.

This chain uses TRBV7-9 with TRBJ1-1; no definite D call. CDR3 length: 15 residues. V was clipped by 4 bases and J by 7 bases, with 19 bases between them. Germline V lookup: CDR1 SEHNR, CDR2 FQNEAQ (reference sequence). The chain's CDR3 is CASSSLKGPGYEAFF. CDR3 in DNA: TGTGCCAGCAGCTCCCTAAAAGGTCCCGGATATGAAGCTTTCTTT.